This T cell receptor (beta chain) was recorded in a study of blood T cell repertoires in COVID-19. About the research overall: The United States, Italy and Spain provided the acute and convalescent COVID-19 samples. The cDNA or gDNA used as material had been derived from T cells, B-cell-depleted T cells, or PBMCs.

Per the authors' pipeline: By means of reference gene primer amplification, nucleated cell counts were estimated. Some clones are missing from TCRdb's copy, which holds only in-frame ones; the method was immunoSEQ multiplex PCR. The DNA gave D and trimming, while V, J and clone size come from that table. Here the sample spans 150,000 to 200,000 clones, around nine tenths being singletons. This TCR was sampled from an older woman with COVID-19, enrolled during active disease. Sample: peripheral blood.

CDR3 protein: CASSIWQGAQPQHF. The CDR3 region has the DNA TGTGCCAGTAGTATTTGGCAGGGGGCCCAGCCCCAGCATTTT. The rearrangement links TRBV19 to TRBJ1-5; 8 bases line up with TRBD1. This CDR3 region has 14 residues. Trimming took 3 bases from V and 7 from J; bases not matched to a gene: 5. Per the germline V gene, CDR1 is LNHDA and CDR2 is SQIVND (reference sequence).